These T cell receptor beta chains were read from a single sample in a study of T cells expressing NK-cell markers. TCRdb re-analyzed the 5' RACE reads; it lists each CDR3 protein once, without DNA. The table for this sample gives about 460,000 distinct CDR3 sequences. Sequencing input: blood T cells: a sorted CD56 or NKG2C T cell subset, CD4+ or CD8+ T cells, or bulk PBMC T cells (not recorded which). These receptors originate from a woman between 50 and 59 years old in good health. Each CDR3 is given with its conserved first and last residue.

V: TRBV3-1
J: TRBJ2-2
CDR3: CASRGGSTGELFF

V: TRBV24-1
J: TRBJ2-3
CDR3: CATSDTGSGQDTQYF

V: TRBV6-5
J: TRBJ2-1
CDR3: CASSTRTSSVSYNEQFF

V: TRBV15
J: TRBJ1-5
CDR3: CATSRGDNGNEPQHF

V: TRBV20-1
J: TRBJ1-1
CDR3: CSARDFPGQFSEAFF

V: TRBV4-1
J: TRBJ2-5
CDR3: CASSRLAGVQETQYF

V: TRBV11-2
J: TRBJ2-1
CDR3: CASSPLAGGYNEQFF

V: TRBV5-4
J: TRBJ2-1
CDR3: CASSPTGRSYNEQFF

V: TRBV2
J: TRBJ1-2
CDR3: CASSEALPPYGYTF

V: TRBV6-5
J: TRBJ2-7
CDR3: CASRPAGAVFYEQYF

V: TRBV24-1
J: TRBJ1-5
CDR3: CATSRAGDQPQHF

V: TRBV7-2
J: TRBJ2-1
CDR3: CASSLFGGINYNEQFF

V: TRBV19
J: TRBJ2-1
CDR3: CASRTQHNEQFF

V: TRBV29-1
J: TRBJ2-2
CDR3: CSVGVSETGELFF

V: TRBV9
J: TRBJ1-4
CDR3: CASSPGARGNEKLFF

V: TRBV5-1
J: TRBJ2-7
CDR3: CASSLVIAGGLEQYF

V: TRBV5-1
J: TRBJ1-5
CDR3: CASSLAGKAGQPQHF

V: TRBV27
J: TRBJ2-1
CDR3: CASSPPFIGAGGSINEQFF

V: TRBV6-1
J: TRBJ2-1
CDR3: CASSEGWLAEYNEQFF

V: TRBV5-1
J: TRBJ2-2
CDR3: CASSLRREMGTGELFF

V: TRBV11-3
J: TRBJ2-3
CDR3: CASSLGPSTDTQYF

V: TRBV28
J: TRBJ2-3
CDR3: CASRRTGTDTQYF

V: TRBV27
J: TRBJ1-2
CDR3: CASKQKPTGNSYGYTF

V: TRBV20-1
J: TRBJ2-6
CDR3: CSASRATGIAGANVLTF

V: TRBV14
J: TRBJ2-6
CDR3: CASSQDFGGANVLTF

V: TRBV20-1
J: TRBJ1-5
CDR3: CSARRAGTGYNQPQHF

V: TRBV7-9
J: TRBJ2-1
CDR3: CASSVRDDYNEQFF

V: TRBV7-6
J: TRBJ2-1
CDR3: CASSLVGAGRNHNEQFF

V: TRBV2
J: TRBJ2-5
CDR3: CASSAGTRYQETQYF